This is a list of T cell receptor beta chains from one sample in a study of regulatory T cells in long-lasting Graves disease. TCRdb reprocessed the multiplex PCR reads via MiXCR and lists one record per CDR3 protein. Of around 400,000 distinct CDR3 sequences in the sample, around a quarter were seen once. The sample here was peripheral blood mononuclear cells (PBMCs), taken when the disease was refractory, from a patient treated with antithyroid drugs. These receptor sequences come from a female donor with Graves disease. Each CDR3 is given with its conserved first and last residue. Fields, in order: V gene, clone size, J gene, D gene, CDR3 protein, CDR3 DNA. The D gene is left open where the match is weak. Rows give clone size only sometimes, using once, few, many, or a class for an expanded clone.

>TRBV9|.|TRBJ1-1|.
CASSVGETSEAFF
TGTGCCAGCAGCGTAGGTGAAACGTCTGAAGCTTTCTTT
>TRBV28|many|TRBJ1-1|.
CASSYRVTLSFEAFF
TGTGCCAGCAGTTACAGGGTAACACTGAGCTTTGAAGCTTTCTTT
>TRBV11-1|few|TRBJ2-7|.
CASSLSWEPREQYF
TGTGCCAGCAGCCTTTCCTGGGAACCCCGTGAGCAGTACTTC
>TRBV12-3/TRBV12-4|.|TRBJ2-7|TRBD2
CASSLKGLAGGQYF
TGTGCCAGCAGTTTGAAAGGACTAGCGGGTGGGCAGTACTTC
>TRBV20-1|.|TRBJ2-7|.
CSAPDWGSSSYEQYF
TGCAGTGCCCCCGATTGGGGCAGTTCCTCCTACGAGCAGTACTTC
>TRBV20-1|.|TRBJ1-3|.
CSARDMGVGNTIYF
TGCAGTGCTAGAGATATGGGGGTTGGAAACACCATATATTTT
>TRBV7-2|few|TRBJ1-1|.
CASRKQLNTEAFF
TGTGCCAGCAGAAAACAGTTGAACACTGAAGCTTTCTTT
>TRBV3-1|few|TRBJ2-7|TRBD2
CASSHGGRISYEQYF
TGTGCCAGCAGCCATGGCGGGAGGATATCCTACGAGCAGTACTTC
>TRBV2|many|TRBJ2-7|TRBD1
CASKRTGGKEYEQYF
TGTGCCAGCAAGCGGACAGGGGGCAAGGAGTACGAGCAGTACTTC
>TRBV2|few|TRBJ2-2|.
CASRARETGELFF
TGTGCCAGCAGAGCCAGGGAAACCGGGGAGCTGTTTTTT
>TRBV5-1|few|TRBJ1-2|.
CASSLQGNDGYTF
TGCGCCAGCAGCTTGCAAGGGAATGATGGCTACACCTTC
>TRBV20-1|many|TRBJ2-2|.
CSARDQGGGPTGELFF
TGCAGTGCTAGAGACCAGGGTGGGGGTCCCACCGGGGAGCTGTTTTTT
>TRBV5-6|.|TRBJ1-1|.
CASSSFTGADNTEAFF
TGTGCCAGCAGCTCATTTACGGGGGCAGATAACACTGAAGCTTTCTTT
>TRBV28|many|TRBJ2-2|.
CASNQYRGAGELFF
TGTGCCAGCAATCAATATAGGGGGGCCGGGGAGCTGTTTTTT
>TRBV2|many|TRBJ1-5|TRBD1
CASSEVEGAMQPQHF
TGTGCCAGCAGTGAAGTGGAGGGGGCTATGCAGCCCCAGCATTTT
>TRBV6-1|few|TRBJ1-3|.
CASSEAGRSGNTIYF
TGTGCCAGCAGTGAAGCGGGTCGCTCTGGAAACACCATATATTTT
>TRBV6-5|.|TRBJ1-1|TRBD1
CASSYGQVSEAFF
TGTGCCAGCAGTTACGGACAGGTATCTGAAGCTTTCTTT
>TRBV29-1|many|TRBJ1-2|.
CSTFPDGYTF
TGCAGCACGTTTCCCGATGGCTACACCTTC
>TRBV5-6|.|TRBJ1-2|TRBD1
CASSLKGTDLYGYTF
TGTGCCAGCAGCTTGAAAGGGACAGACCTCTATGGCTACACCTTC
>TRBV28|many|TRBJ1-5|.
CASSLLYQPQHF
TGTGCCAGCAGTTTATTATATCAGCCCCAGCATTTT
>TRBV27|few|TRBJ1-5|.
CASTYLRGLGRYSNQPQHF
TGTGCCAGCACGTACCTACGGGGGCTAGGCCGTTATAGCAATCAGCCCCAGCATTTT
>TRBV24-1|few|TRBJ2-2|.
CATSEKRGELFF
TGTGCCACCAGTGAGAAAAGAGGGGAGCTGTTTTTT